Each of the 10 T cell receptor beta chains below was sequenced from the same sample in a study of control samples from healthy donors and cancer patients. Assay used: immunoSEQ multiplex PCR; TCRdb lists only in-frame clones, some missing. The sample shows 90,000 to 100,000 clones, 79% of them seen only once. Material: blood. The receptors derive from a woman aged 25 to 39 in good health.

This sequence joins TRBV9 and TRBJ2-3, with 11 bases that match TRBD2. V dropped 0 bases and J dropped 5; count of bases not matched to a gene: 8. The CDR3 contains 17 residues. From germline, CDR1 is SGDLS and CDR2 YYNGEE. CDR3 coding DNA: TGTGCCAGCAGCGTAGTTGGTAGCGGGGGGGCCCGAGATACGCAGTATTTT. It translates to CASSVVGSGGARDTQYF.

The J gene is TRBJ2-7, the V gene TRBV6-5, with D possibly being TRBD2 (6 bases). The CDR3 covers 14 residues. CDR1 is MNHEY, CDR2 SVGAGI, per germline. The germline V and J ends were trimmed by 6 bases and 2 bases, with 14 bases remaining between them. The chain's CDR3 is CASRTGIAAYEQYF. CDR3 nucleotides: TGTGCCAGCAGGACGGGAATAGCGGCCTACGAGCAGTACTTC.

The gene calls are TRBV27 and TRBJ2-3; TRBD2 matches at 14 bases. Germline V gene lookup returns CDR1 MNHEY and CDR2 SMNVEV (reference sequence). Germline trimming cut 6 bases from V and 5 bases from J; bases unmatched to any gene: 4. The CDR3 is made up of 15 amino acids. The CDR3 is CASRLGTSGGDTQYF. Written as DNA, the CDR3 is TGTGCCAGCAGACTAGGGACTAGCGGGGGAGATACGCAGTATTTT.

The chain has TRBV6-2 or TRBV6-3 and TRBJ1-1; tentative D call: TRBD1 (5 bases). V was shortened by 2 bases and J by 8 bases, with 9 bases between the two germline ends. Germline CDR1 is MNHEY and CDR2 is SVGEGT. The CDR3 runs to 12 residues. Written as DNA, the CDR3 is TGTGCCAGCAGTTACAAGGGGCGGGAAGCTTTCTTT. Protein product: CASSYKGREAFF.

The J gene is TRBJ1-2, the V gene TRBV30; no definite D call. V was cut by 2 bases and J by 7 bases, with 14 bases left in between. Germline V CDR1 and CDR2: GTSNPN, SVGIG (reference sequence). CDR3 size: 13 residues. Here the CDR3 DNA reads TGTGCCTGGAGTCTCGCGAGGGCGGGTGGCTACACCTTC. Its protein is CAWSLARAGGYTF.

The V call is TRBV27, the J call TRBJ2-7; TRBD1 matches 8 bases. Losses at the gene ends were 5 bases for V and 4 bases for J; bases not matched to a gene: 10. This CDR3 comprises 15 residues. Germline loops: CDR1 MNHEY, CDR2 SMNVEV (reference sequence). Here the CDR3 reads CASSHYRDRWYEQYF. The CDR3 nucleotides are TGTGCCAGCAGTCACTATCGGGACAGGTGGTACGAGCAGTACTTC.

This chain links TRBV6-6 with TRBJ2-7; possibly TRBD1 or TRBD2 for D (5 bases each). V was shortened by 0 bases and J by 5 bases, with 14 bases between the two germline ends. Germline V gives CDR1 MNHNY, CDR2 SVGAGI (reference sequence). CDR3 length: 15 amino acids. The CDR3 DNA reads as TGTGCCAGCAGTTACTCCCGGGACGGCAATGACGAGCAGTACTTC. This translates into CASSYSRDGNDEQYF.

The chain uses TRBV19 and TRBJ1-3, with unresolved D. V lost 3 bases and J lost 1, with 10 bases in between. The CDR3 runs to 15 residues. The germline gives CDR1 LNHDA, CDR2 SQIVND (reference sequence). The CDR3 loop reads CASSIAGRSGNTIYF. The DNA for the CDR3 is TGTGCCAGTAGTATCGCGGGCCGTTCTGGAAACACCATATATTTT.

This clone was recorded a few times. This chain links TRBV7-2 with TRBJ2-7, with 10 bases matching TRBD1. The junction had 2 bases not matched to a gene; V was cut back by 1 base and J by 2 bases. Per the germline V gene, CDR1 is SGHTA and CDR2 is FQGNSA. The CDR3 is made up of 15 amino acids. The chain's CDR3 is CASSLGTGGPYEQYF. CDR3 DNA sequence: TGTGCCAGCAGCTTAGGGACAGGGGGTCCCTACGAGCAGTACTTC.

The rearrangement uses TRBV4-1 and TRBJ2-7; D perhaps matches TRBD2 (6 bases). This CDR3 region has 15 residues. Germline V gene data show CDR1 as MGHRA and CDR2 as YSYEKL. Trimming removed 0 bases from V and 5 bases from J, with 14 bases in between. DNA for the CDR3: TGCGCCAGCAGCCAAGACCCGACTAGTAACGACGAGCAGTACTTC. Translating gives CASSQDPTSNDEQYF.